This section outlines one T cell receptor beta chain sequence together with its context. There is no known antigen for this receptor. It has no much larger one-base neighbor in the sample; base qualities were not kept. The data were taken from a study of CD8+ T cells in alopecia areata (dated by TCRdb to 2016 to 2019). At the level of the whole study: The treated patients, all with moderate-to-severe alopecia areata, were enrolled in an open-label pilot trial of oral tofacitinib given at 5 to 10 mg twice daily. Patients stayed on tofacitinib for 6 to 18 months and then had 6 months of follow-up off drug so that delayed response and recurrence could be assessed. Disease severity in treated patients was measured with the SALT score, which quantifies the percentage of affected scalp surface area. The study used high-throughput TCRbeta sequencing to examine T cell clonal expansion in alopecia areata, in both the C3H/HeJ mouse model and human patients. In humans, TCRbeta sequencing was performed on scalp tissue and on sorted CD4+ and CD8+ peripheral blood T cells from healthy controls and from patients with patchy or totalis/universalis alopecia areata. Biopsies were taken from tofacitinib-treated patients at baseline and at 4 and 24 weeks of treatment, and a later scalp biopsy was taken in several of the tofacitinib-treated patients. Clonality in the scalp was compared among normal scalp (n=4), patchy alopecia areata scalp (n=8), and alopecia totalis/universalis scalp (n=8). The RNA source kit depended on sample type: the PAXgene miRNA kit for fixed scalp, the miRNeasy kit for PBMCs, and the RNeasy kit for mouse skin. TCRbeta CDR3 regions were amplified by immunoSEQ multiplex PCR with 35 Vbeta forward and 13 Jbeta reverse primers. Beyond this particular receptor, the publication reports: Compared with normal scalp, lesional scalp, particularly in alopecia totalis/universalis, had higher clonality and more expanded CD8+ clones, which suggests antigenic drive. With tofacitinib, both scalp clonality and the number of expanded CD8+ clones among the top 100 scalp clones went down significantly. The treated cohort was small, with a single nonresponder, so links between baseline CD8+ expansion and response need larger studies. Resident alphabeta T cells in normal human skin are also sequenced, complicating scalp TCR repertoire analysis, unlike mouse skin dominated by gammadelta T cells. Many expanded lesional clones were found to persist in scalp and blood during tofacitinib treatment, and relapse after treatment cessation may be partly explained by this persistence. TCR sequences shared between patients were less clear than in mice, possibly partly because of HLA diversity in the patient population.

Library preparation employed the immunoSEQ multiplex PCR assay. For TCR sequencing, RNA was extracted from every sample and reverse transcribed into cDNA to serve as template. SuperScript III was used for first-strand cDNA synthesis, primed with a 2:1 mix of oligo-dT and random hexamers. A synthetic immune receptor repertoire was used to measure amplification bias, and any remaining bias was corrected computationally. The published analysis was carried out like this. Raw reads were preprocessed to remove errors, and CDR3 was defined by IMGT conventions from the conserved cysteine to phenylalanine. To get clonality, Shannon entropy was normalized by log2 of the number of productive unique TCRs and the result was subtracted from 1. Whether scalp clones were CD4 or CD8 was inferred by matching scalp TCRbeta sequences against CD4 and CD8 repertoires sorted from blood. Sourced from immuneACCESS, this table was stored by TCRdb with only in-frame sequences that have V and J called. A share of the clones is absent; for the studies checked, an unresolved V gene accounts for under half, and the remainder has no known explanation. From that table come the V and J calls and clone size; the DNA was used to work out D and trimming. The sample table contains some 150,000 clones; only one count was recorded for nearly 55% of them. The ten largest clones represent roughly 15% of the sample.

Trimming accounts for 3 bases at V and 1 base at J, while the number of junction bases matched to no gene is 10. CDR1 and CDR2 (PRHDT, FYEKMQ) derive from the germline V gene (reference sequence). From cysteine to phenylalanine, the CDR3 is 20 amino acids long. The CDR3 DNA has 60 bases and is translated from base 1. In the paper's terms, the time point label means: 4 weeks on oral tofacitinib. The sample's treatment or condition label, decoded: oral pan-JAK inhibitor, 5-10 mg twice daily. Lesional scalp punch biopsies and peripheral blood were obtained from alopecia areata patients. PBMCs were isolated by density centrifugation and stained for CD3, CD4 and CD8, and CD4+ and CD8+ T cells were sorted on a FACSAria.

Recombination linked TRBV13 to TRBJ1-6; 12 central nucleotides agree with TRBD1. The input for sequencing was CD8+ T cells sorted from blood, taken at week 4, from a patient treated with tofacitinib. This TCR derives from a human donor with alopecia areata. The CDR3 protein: CASSFSPGTGGKSYNSPLHF. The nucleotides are TGTGCCAGCAGCTTTAGCCCGGGGACAGGGGGCAAGTCCTATAATTCACCCCTCCACTTT.